These T cell receptor beta chains were read from a single sample in a study of blood T cell repertoires in COVID-19. Generated by immunoSEQ multiplex PCR, the TCRdb table keeps only in-frame clones and is missing some. Counted here are about 160,000 clones, around 83% occurring once; the ten biggest clones make up more than 5%. Sequenced material: peripheral blood. Receptors originate from a woman aged 45 to 65 with COVID-19, enrolled during active disease. Each CDR3 is given with its conserved first and last residue. The D gene is left open where the match is weak. Size is omitted from some rows. Given values are once, few, many or a class for expanded clones.

cdr3_length | clone_size | d_call | j_call | v_call | cdr3_aa | cdr3_nt
15 | - | - | TRBJ2-5 | TRBV5-4 | CASSLGQVLTETQYF | TGTGCCAGCAGCTTGGGGCAGGTTTTGACGGAGACCCAGTACTTC
13 | - | - | TRBJ2-7 | TRBV19 | CASNSPPGKEQYF | TGTGCCAGTAATTCTCCGCCTGGCAAAGAGCAGTACTTC
15 | once | - | TRBJ1-1 | TRBV6-1 | CASSEMGRLGTEAFF | TGTGCCAGCAGTGAAATGGGCAGGCTCGGCACTGAAGCTTTCTTT
14 | - | - | TRBJ1-1 | TRBV5-1 | CASSLDRSNTEAFF | TGCGCCAGCAGCTTGGACAGGTCGAACACTGAAGCTTTCTTT
13 | - | TRBD1 | TRBJ1-2 | TRBV6-5 | CASSSGGVYGYTF | TGTGCCAGCAGTTCAGGGGGAGTCTATGGCTACACCTTC
14 | - | - | TRBJ2-7 | TRBV2 | CASSEGDMIYEQYF | TGTGCCAGCAGTGAAGGGGACATGATTTACGAGCAGTACTTC
15 | - | - | TRBJ2-2 | TRBV10-1 | CASSGQTTNTGELFF | TGCGCCAGCTCCGGACAGACGACTAACACCGGGGAGCTGTTTTTT
15 | - | TRBD2 | TRBJ2-7 | TRBV6-6 | CASSYSGASGDEQYF | TGTGCCAGCAGTTACTCCGGGGCCAGCGGGGACGAGCAGTACTTC
14 | - | TRBD2 | TRBJ2-7 | TRBV5-1 | CASSLTSGDYEQYF | TGCGCCAGCAGCTTAACTAGCGGAGACTACGAGCAGTACTTC
11 | - | - | TRBJ2-5 | TRBV28 | CASSLSETQYF | TGTGCCAGCAGTTTATCGGAGACCCAGTACTTC
13 | - | - | TRBJ1-5 | TRBV19 | CATRGPPSQPQHF | TGTGCCACCCGAGGCCCCCCCTCACAGCCCCAGCATTTT
13 | few | - | TRBJ1-3 | TRBV10-3 | CAISDTAGNTIYF | TGTGCCATCAGTGATACGGCTGGAAACACCATATATTTT
16 | - | - | TRBJ1-1 | TRBV30 | CAWSVRRTLMNTEAFF | TGTGCCTGGAGTGTACGAAGGACTTTAATGAACACTGAAGCTTTCTTT
17 | once | TRBD2 | TRBJ2-1 | TRBV28 | CASVTSGGASSYNEQFF | TGTGCCAGCGTGACTAGCGGGGGGGCGTCCTCCTACAATGAGCAGTTCTTC
15 | once | TRBD1 | TRBJ2-7 | TRBV5-1 | CASSPGGTGTYEQYF | TGCGCCAGCAGCCCCGGTGGGACAGGGACCTACGAGCAGTACTTC
15 | - | - | TRBJ1-1 | TRBV4-1 | CASSQVSGMGTEAFF | TGCGCCAGCAGCCAAGTGTCAGGGATGGGCACTGAAGCTTTCTTT
16 | - | TRBD1 | TRBJ1-2 | TRBV14 | CASSQTGGTSNYGYTF | TGTGCCAGCAGCCAGACAGGGGGGACCTCTAACTATGGCTACACCTTC
13 | - | - | TRBJ1-2 | TRBV4-1 | CASSQDHSYGYTF | TGCGCCAGCAGCCAAGATCACAGCTATGGCTACACCTTC
14 | few | TRBD2 | TRBJ2-5 | TRBV25-1 | CASSERGGKETQYF | TGTGCCAGCAGCGAGCGGGGGGGCAAGGAGACCCAGTACTTC
21 | - | TRBD2 | TRBJ2-6 | TRBV4-2 | CASSPGGGLAGGLSGANVLTF | TGTGCCAGCAGCCCGGGGGGCGGACTAGCGGGGGGCCTCTCTGGGGCCAACGTCCTGACTTTC
14 | once | - | TRBJ2-2 | TRBV28 | CASSGRRNTGELFF | TGTGCCAGCAGTGGAAGGAGGAACACCGGGGAGCTGTTTTTT
12 | - | - | TRBJ1-5 | TRBV27 | CASSSGNQPQHF | TGTGCCAGCAGCAGTGGCAATCAGCCCCAGCATTTT
16 | once | TRBD2 | TRBJ2-3 | TRBV7-9 | CASSLGRLAGTDTQYF | TGTGCCAGCAGCTTAGGGAGGCTAGCGGGCACAGATACGCAGTATTTT
15 | - | - | TRBJ2-2 | TRBV5-4 | CASSLASGNTGELFF | TGTGCCAGCAGCTTGGCCTCCGGGAACACCGGGGAGCTGTTTTTT
14 | - | TRBD1 | TRBJ2-1 | TRBV2 | CASRDRYSYNEQFF | TGTGCCAGCAGGGACAGGTACTCCTACAATGAGCAGTTCTTC
12 | few | - | TRBJ1-1 | TRBV12-3/TRBV12-4 | CASSTENTEAFF | TGTGCCAGCAGTACAGAGAACACTGAAGCTTTCTTT
15 | - | - | TRBJ2-3 | TRBV6-2/TRBV6-3 | CASSSGQIVADTQYF | TGTGCCAGCAGTTCCGGACAGATAGTCGCAGATACGCAGTATTTT
14 | - | - | TRBJ2-3 | TRBV2 | CASRHSGSTDTQYF | TGTGCCAGCAGGCACAGTGGGTCTACAGATACGCAGTATTTT
11 | once | TRBD1 | TRBJ1-2 | TRBV30 | CAWTGGRGYTF | TGTGCCTGGACAGGGGGTAGGGGCTACACCTTC
17 | - | TRBD1 | TRBJ2-5 | TRBV7-9 | CASSPRQHDRGKETQYF | TGTGCCAGCAGCCCAAGGCAACATGACAGGGGTAAAGAGACCCAGTACTTC
13 | - | - | TRBJ1-1 | TRBV2 | CASSPSMNTEAFF | TGTGCCAGCAGTCCGAGCATGAACACTGAAGCTTTCTTT
17 | - | TRBD1 | TRBJ1-4 | TRBV7-2 | CASSIGDKGQINEKLFF | TGTGCCAGCAGCATCGGGGATAAGGGACAGATTAATGAAAAACTGTTTTTT
14 | - | - | TRBJ2-5 | TRBV5-4 | CASSFPGAEETQYF | TGTGCCAGCAGCTTCCCAGGGGCGGAAGAGACCCAGTACTTC
13 | once | TRBD1 | TRBJ1-4 | TRBV30 | CAWSGQGDEKLFF | TGTGCCTGGAGTGGACAGGGGGACGAAAAACTGTTTTTT
14 | few | - | TRBJ1-5 | TRBV30 | CAWTRTTGTQPQHF | TGTGCCTGGACCAGAACGACAGGAACCCAGCCCCAGCATTTT
13 | - | TRBD1 | TRBJ2-7 | TRBV13 | CASSADRDYEQYF | TGTGCCAGCAGCGCCGACAGGGACTACGAGCAGTACTTC
13 | - | - | TRBJ1-1 | TRBV5-1 | CASSYGAHTEAFF | TGCGCCAGCAGCTATGGGGCTCACACTGAAGCTTTCTTT
14 | - | - | TRBJ2-7 | TRBV2 | CASSEVPSSYEQYF | TGTGCCAGCAGTGAGGTGCCCAGCTCCTACGAGCAGTACTTC
14 | - | TRBD2 | TRBJ2-2 | TRBV6-4 | CASRLAGDTGELFF | TGTGCCAGCAGACTAGCGGGGGACACCGGGGAGCTGTTTTTT
13 | once | - | TRBJ1-1 | TRBV7-7 | CASSLSENTEAFF | TGTGCTAGCAGCTTATCAGAAAACACTGAAGCTTTCTTT
12 | - | - | TRBJ1-2 | TRBV2 | CASSVDSGGYTF | TGTGCCAGCAGTGTAGATTCAGGCGGCTACACCTTC
13 | - | - | TRBJ2-7 | TRBV5-6 | CASRLIQGTEQYF | TGTGCCAGCAGATTAATACAGGGAACCGAGCAGTACTTC
14 | - | - | TRBJ1-1 | TRBV5-1 | CASSLGQVNTEAFF | TGCGCCAGCAGCTTGGGACAGGTGAACACTGAAGCTTTCTTT
12 | - | TRBD1 | TRBJ2-2 | TRBV19 | CASNRGTGELFF | TGTGCCAGTAACAGGGGCACCGGGGAGCTGTTTTTT
15 | - | - | TRBJ1-2 | TRBV9 | CASSVAPGEKYGYTF | TGTGCCAGCAGCGTAGCCCCAGGGGAGAAATATGGCTACACCTTC
14 | few | TRBD2 | TRBJ2-3 | TRBV9 | CASSVLAVTDTQYF | TGTGCCAGCAGCGTACTAGCGGTCACAGATACGCAGTATTTT
16 | - | - | TRBJ1-4 | TRBV4-3 | CASSQDVSGEGEKLFF | TGCGCCAGCAGCCAAGATGTTTCGGGGGAGGGAGAAAAACTGTTTTTT
15 | - | TRBD2 | TRBJ2-2 | TRBV2 | CASNRLAGNTGELFF | TGTGCCAGCAACAGACTAGCGGGAAACACCGGGGAGCTGTTTTTT
14 | - | - | TRBJ2-7 | TRBV7-9 | CASSRTGDRDEQYF | TGTGCCAGCAGTCGAACGGGAGATCGGGACGAGCAGTACTTC